These T cell receptor beta chains were read from a single sample in a study of blood T cell repertoires in COVID-19. Profiling relied on immunoSEQ multiplex PCR, and the TCRdb table lists in-frame clones only, not all of them. The top ten hold about 5.7% of the sample, which has 140,000 to 150,000 clones, about 87% seen once. The sequenced material came from peripheral blood. The receptors stem from a man older than 75 with acute or convalescent COVID-19. The CDR3 runs from the conserved cysteine through the conserved F or W. D genes are given only for firm matches. The size of a clone is reported for some rows only, either as once, few or many, or as a class for expanded clones.

TRBD1,TRBJ2-2,TRBV7-9,-,TGTGCCATCCGGGACAGGGGGCAGAGCGGGGAGCTGTTTTTT,CAIRDRGQSGELFF
TRBD1,TRBJ1-2,TRBV3-1/TRBV3-2,-,TGTGCCAGCAGCCTAGGGACAGGGGGCTTTAATGGCTACACCTTC,CASSLGTGGFNGYTF
-,TRBJ2-1,TRBV6-6,many,TGTGCCAGCAGTACTAGTCCTACCCATCCGGAGAGAGCGGTGTTCTTC,CASSTSPTHPERAVFF
TRBD2,TRBJ2-1,TRBV27,once,TGTGCCAGCAGCCGATTTCTTGGACTAGCGGGAGGGCGGGTGAGCAATGAGCAGTTCTTC,CASSRFLGLAGGRVSNEQFF
-,TRBJ2-1,TRBV10-1,-,TGCGCCAGCAGCGGGACACTCTACAATGAGCAGTTCTTC,CASSGTLYNEQFF
-,TRBJ2-7,TRBV6-5,-,TGTGCCAGCAGGATCGGGTACGAGCAGTACTTC,CASRIGYEQYF
-,TRBJ2-1,TRBV27,-,TGTGCCAGCAGTTTAGGAGGAGGCTCCTACAATGAGCAGTTCTTC,CASSLGGGSYNEQFF
-,TRBJ1-1,TRBV6-6,-,TGTGCCAGCAGGCGGCCTGCGCGGAACACTGAAGCTTTCTTT,CASRRPARNTEAFF
-,TRBJ2-2,TRBV2,-,TGTGCCAGCAGTGAAGCGGGAAGGGGAGGGGAGCTGTTTTTT,CASSEAGRGGELFF
TRBD2,TRBJ2-5,TRBV5-1,-,TGCGCCAGCAGCATGACTAGCGGGGCCAAGACCCAGTACTTC,CASSMTSGAKTQYF
TRBD1,TRBJ2-1,TRBV18,few,TGTGCCAGCTCACCGGGACAGGGATTAGTTAACAATGAGCAGTTCTTC,CASSPGQGLVNNEQFF
-,TRBJ1-4,TRBV5-1,-,TGCGCCAGCAGCTCACAGGGTAAAGAAAAACTGTTTTTT,CASSSQGKEKLFF
-,TRBJ2-5,TRBV3-1/TRBV3-2,-,TGTGCCAGCAGCCAGGTACAGGATCAAGAGACCCAGTACTTC,CASSQVQDQETQYF
TRBD2,TRBJ2-1,TRBV28,once,TGTGCCAGCAGTTTGTCCCTAGCGGGGGGTTACAATGAGCAGTTCTTC,CASSLSLAGGYNEQFF
TRBD2,TRBJ2-3,TRBV9,-,TGTGCCAGCGGGACTAGCGGGAGGGGTATCACAGATACGCAGTATTTT,CASGTSGRGITDTQYF
-,TRBJ1-5,TRBV15,-,TGTGCCACCAGCAGAGCGAGGGTGAGACAGCCCCAGCATTTT,CATSRARVRQPQHF
TRBD1,TRBJ2-5,TRBV6-5,-,TGTGCCAGCGAGACGGGACAGATAATGCAAGAGACCCAGTACTTC,CASETGQIMQETQYF
-,TRBJ1-1,TRBV3-1/TRBV3-2,few,TGTGCCAGCGGATGGGCGTCAAACACTGAAGCTTTCTTT,CASGWASNTEAFF
-,TRBJ2-7,TRBV6-5,-,TGTGCCAGCAGTCCACAATCCAGAGACTTCGTCGAGCAGTACTTC,CASSPQSRDFVEQYF
-,TRBJ1-4,TRBV10-3,-,TGTGCCATCAGTGACGGGACTCATTACTCGGGACTGTTTTTT,CAISDGTHYSGLFF
-,TRBJ2-7,TRBV28,-,TGTGCCAGCAGCCAAGGACAGCCTAAGTCCTACGAGCAGTACTTC,CASSQGQPKSYEQYF
TRBD2,TRBJ2-2,TRBV5-4,-,TGTGCCAGCCGGAGTCGGACTAGCGGGGAAAACACCGGGGAGCTGTTTTTT,CASRSRTSGENTGELFF
TRBD2,TRBJ2-5,TRBV7-8,-,TGTGCCAGCAGTTTGGGGACTAGCGGGAAAGAGACCCAGTACTTC,CASSLGTSGKETQYF
-,TRBJ2-1,TRBV19,-,TGTGCCAGTAGAGGGGCCAGCTCCAATGAGCAGTTCTTC,CASRGASSNEQFF
-,TRBJ2-7,TRBV28,-,TGTGCCAGCAGGGCGGCTTACGAGCAGTACTTC,CASRAAYEQYF
TRBD2,TRBJ2-1,TRBV6-1,-,TGTGCCAGCAGTGAAGGAAGGTTTAGCGGGATCTATTACAATGAGCAGTTCTTC,CASSEGRFSGIYYNEQFF
-,TRBJ2-5,TRBV28,once,TGTGCCAGCAGTTTACCCCTGAGGCGGGGAAAAGAGACCCAGTACTTC,CASSLPLRRGKETQYF
TRBD2,TRBJ2-1,TRBV7-2,once,TGTGCCAGCAGCCCCAGCGGGATAGCGGGGGGGCGAGGTGAGCAGTTCTTC,CASSPSGIAGGRGEQFF
-,TRBJ1-3,TRBV29-1,-,TGCAGCGCGGACAGCGGGGGAAACACCATATATTTT,CSADSGGNTIYF
-,TRBJ1-1,TRBV7-9,-,TGTGCCAGCATCCAAGATAATACAGTAGGTAAGACTGAAGCTTTCTTT,CASIQDNTVGKTEAFF
-,TRBJ2-7,TRBV3-1/TRBV3-2,-,TGTGCCAGCAGCCAAGGTCACGGTTGGGAGCAGTACTTC,CASSQGHGWEQYF
-,TRBJ1-2,TRBV30,-,TGTGCCTGGATTTTCGGGGGGACGAATGGCTACACCTTC,CAWIFGGTNGYTF
-,TRBJ2-2,TRBV11-2,once,TGTGCCAGCAGCTTAAGGTTAGAGGGGGACACCGGGGAGCTGTTTTTT,CASSLRLEGDTGELFF
-,TRBJ1-6,TRBV18,-,TGTGCCAGCTCACCCGGGCCCGGGAGTTCACCCCTCCACTTT,CASSPGPGSSPLHF
-,TRBJ1-6,TRBV28,-,TGTGCCAGCAGTTTAGAGGGTATGGGGAATTCACCCCTCCACTTT,CASSLEGMGNSPLHF
-,TRBJ1-2,TRBV7-8,-,TGTGCCAGCAGCTTCCAGGGCGGCTCTTATGGCTACACCTTC,CASSFQGGSYGYTF
TRBD2,TRBJ2-3,TRBV29-1,-,TGCAGCGTTGACTTGGGACTATTTACGCAGTATTTT,CSVDLGLFTQYF
-,TRBJ1-1,TRBV6-5,-,TGTGCCAGCAGCACCCCGGGATCGAACACTGAAGCTTTCTTT,CASSTPGSNTEAFF
-,TRBJ1-2,TRBV10-1,-,TGCGCCAGCAGTGATCGTCAGATCTATGGCTACACCTTC,CASSDRQIYGYTF
-,TRBJ2-1,TRBV10-3,-,TGTGCCATCAGTGATGATTCCAGGAATGAGCAGTTCTTC,CAISDDSRNEQFF
-,TRBJ2-4,TRBV6-5,few,TGTGCCAGCAGTTACTCAGCCCGTAACATTCAGTACTTC,CASSYSARNIQYF
-,TRBJ1-2,TRBV7-9,once,TGTGCCAGCAGTTCGCCAAACCCTAATGGCTACACCTTC,CASSSPNPNGYTF
-,TRBJ1-1,TRBV19,-,TGTGCCAGTAGTACCGGGACTTTGAGTGAAGCTTTCTTT,CASSTGTLSEAFF
-,TRBJ2-5,TRBV5-4,-,TGTGCCAGCAGCCCTCGGGGAAACCAAGAGACCCAGTACTTC,CASSPRGNQETQYF
TRBD1,TRBJ2-6,TRBV2,-,TGTGCCAGTTCGGGGGACAGGGTATCCGTCCTGACTTTC,CASSGDRVSVLTF
TRBD2,TRBJ2-2,TRBV5-1,-,TGCGCCAGCAGCTTGTTGCCTAGCGGGGGGAGGAACACCGGGGAGCTGTTTTTT,CASSLLPSGGRNTGELFF
TRBD1,TRBJ2-3,TRBV4-1,once,TGCGCCAGCAGCCCCACCCGGACAGGGAAAGAAGATACGCAGTATTTT,CASSPTRTGKEDTQYF
TRBD1,TRBJ1-1,TRBV5-1,once,TGCGCCAGCAGCTCCGGGACAGATATAGAAAATTCGAACACTGAAGCTTTCTTT,CASSSGTDIENSNTEAFF
-,TRBJ2-7,TRBV6-5,-,TGTGCCAGCAGGAGCCTTTCAGGGAACGAGCAGTACTTC,CASRSLSGNEQYF
TRBD2,TRBJ2-1,TRBV6-1,-,TGTGCCAGCAGTGAAGTTGTGACTAGCGGGAGTGATGAGCAGTTCTTC,CASSEVVTSGSDEQFF
TRBD1,TRBJ2-7,TRBV5-1,-,TGCGCCAGCAGCACCGGACAGGTATCCTACGAGCAGTACTTC,CASSTGQVSYEQYF
-,TRBJ1-2,TRBV5-6,-,TGTGCCAGCAGCTTGGGGAGGGAGAACTATGGCTACACCTTC,CASSLGRENYGYTF
TRBD1,TRBJ1-4,TRBV5-1,-,TGCGCCAGCAGCGCGGGACAGGGTAGGGCAACTAATGAAAAACTGTTTTTT,CASSAGQGRATNEKLFF
TRBD1,TRBJ1-6,TRBV7-8,few,TGTGCCAGCAGCTTAAGGGGACAGGGGGCTAGCTCACCCCTCCACTTT,CASSLRGQGASSPLHF
-,TRBJ2-7,TRBV10-3,-,TGTGCCATCAATACAGGGCGGGGGTCCTACGAGCAGTACTTC,CAINTGRGSYEQYF
TRBD1,TRBJ1-5,TRBV7-9,few,TGTGCCAGCAGCTTAGGCGGGACAGCTCTTGGGCAGCCCCAGCATTTT,CASSLGGTALGQPQHF
-,TRBJ1-2,TRBV28,-,TGTGCCAGCAGCTCCGGGTCCCGGGGCTACACCTTC,CASSSGSRGYTF
TRBD2,TRBJ2-2,TRBV23-1,-,TGCGCCAGCAGTCCCGCGGGGTCTAGCGGGAGGGCCTCCGGGGAGCTGTTTTTT,CASSPAGSSGRASGELFF
-,TRBJ2-6,TRBV3-1/TRBV3-2,-,TGTGCCAGCAGCCAAGGTGGGGGGGCCTCTGGGGCCAACGTCCTGACTTTC,CASSQGGGASGANVLTF
-,TRBJ2-1,TRBV5-4,-,TGTGCCAGCAGCTTGGCCGTCGGGGACAATGAGCAGTTCTTC,CASSLAVGDNEQFF